These 25 T cell receptor beta chains originate from one sample sequenced in a study of blood T cell repertoires in COVID-19. Clones were sequenced by immunoSEQ multiplex PCR, and TCRdb holds only the in-frame ones, with some missing. The data contain about 70,000 clones, 60% to 85% of them singletons. The sample taken for sequencing was peripheral blood. These receptors all come from a human donor in a cohort sampled during active COVID-19.

This chain links TRBV7-2 with TRBJ2-5, with 7 positions matching TRBD1. The CDR3 covers 14 residues. J was trimmed by 4 bases and V by 1 base; bases with no gene match: 3. The V gene's germline CDR1 is SGHTA and CDR2 FQGNSA. The CDR3 bases are TGTGCCAGCAGCTTAGGAGGGGGCCCAGAGACCCAGTACTTC. Protein sequence: CASSLGGGPETQYF.

This rearrangement joins TRBV5-1 to TRBJ1-6, with D possibly matching TRBD1 (5 bases). Germline V CDR1 and CDR2: SGHRS, YFSETQ. The CDR3 runs to 15 residues. Trimming removed 0 bases at V and 7 bases at J, with 11 bases between. The CDR3 bases are TGCGCCAGCAGCTTGGGGCAGGGCGACAATTCACCCCTCCACTTT. Its translation: CASSLGQGDNSPLHF. Full variable domain (missing parts from reference TRBV5-1 and TRBJ1-6): KAGVTQTPRYLIKTRGQQVTLSCSPISGHRSVSWYQQTPGQGLQFLFEYFSETQRNKGNFPGRFSGRQFSNSRSEMNVSTLELGDSALYLCASSLGQGDNSPLHFGNGTRLTVT.

This sequence joins TRBV7-2 and TRBJ2-1, with 9 bases that match TRBD1. Germline V gene data show CDR1 as SGHTA and CDR2 as FQGNSA. The V segment lost 5 bases and the J segment 13 bases; nucleotides outside the gene matches: 6. This CDR3 is built from 12 residues. CDR3 nucleotide sequence: TGTGCCAGCAGCCAACAGGGGGCGAAACAGTTCTTC. Protein product: CASSQQGAKQFF.

This chain uses TRBV3-1 (or the pseudogene TRBV3-2) with TRBJ2-7; D is undetermined. V was shortened by 0 bases and J by 5 bases, with 5 bases between the two germline ends. The CDR3 totals 12 residues. Germline V gene lookup returns CDR1 LGHDT and CDR2 YNNKEL (reference sequence). The CDR3 nucleotides read TGTGCCAGCAGCCAAGATACACACGAGCAGTACTTC. It yields the protein CASSQDTHEQYF.

The rearrangement uses TRBV10-1 and TRBJ2-2; no definite D call. Trimming shortened V by 5 bases and J by 1 base, and 2 bases separated the two germline ends. The CDR3 has 12 residues. From germline, CDR1 is WNHNN and CDR2 SYGVQD (reference sequence). CDR3 sequence: CASSRNTGELFF. In DNA form, the CDR3 reads TGCGCCAGCAGTCGGAACACCGGGGAGCTGTTTTTT.

The J gene is TRBJ2-2, the V gene TRBV10-3, with D perhaps matching TRBD1 (6 bases). The length of the CDR3 is 16 residues. The germline V gene has CDR1 ENHRY and CDR2 SYGVKD. Trimming stripped 4 bases from V and 1 base from J, with 13 bases between. The CDR3 is CAISVLARGNTGELFF. The DNA of the CDR3 is TGTGCCATCAGTGTCCTCGCCAGGGGGAACACCGGGGAGCTGTTTTTT.

CDR3 in amino acids: CASKWTSGGRWRETQYF. As DNA, the CDR3 is TGCGCCAGCAAATGGACTAGCGGGGGGAGATGGCGAGAGACCCAGTACTTC. This chain uses TRBV5-1 with TRBJ2-5, with TRBD2 matching over 14 bases. Unmatched junction bases numbered 11, after V lost 6 bases and J lost 4 bases. Germline V gene lookup returns CDR1 SGHRS and CDR2 YFSETQ. The CDR3 length is 17 residues.

The chain is built from TRBV23-1 and TRBJ1-6, with 7 bases identical to TRBD1. TRBV23-1 is an open reading frame, and its role is uncertain. The CDR3 extends over 16 amino acids. The J segment lost 7 bases and the V segment lost 0 bases, leaving 6 bases of the junction unmatched. The CDR3 here is CASSQSRGTANSPLHF. The CDR3, as DNA: TGCGCCAGCAGTCAATCACGGGGGACAGCGAATTCACCCCTCCACTTT.

This clone appeared a few times. V and J are TRBV3-1 (or the pseudogene TRBV3-2) and TRBJ2-7; D unclear. The germline V gene encodes CDR1 LGHDT and CDR2 YNNKEL (reference sequence). Deletions cut 3 bases from V and 5 bases from J, with 14 bases between. CDR3 size: 14 residues. The CDR3 DNA reads TGTGCCAGCAGCCACTCCTATGAGGCGCACGAGCAGTACTTC. Translating it yields CASSHSYEAHEQYF.

The chain is built from TRBV18 and TRBJ2-3, with unresolved D. The CDR3 covers 11 residues. The germline CDR1 and CDR2 sequences are KGHSH and LQKENI. Trimming stripped 6 bases from V and 6 bases from J, with 7 bases between. The CDR3 spells CASSIQDTQYF. CDR3 in DNA: TGTGCCAGCTCTATTCAGGATACGCAGTATTTT.

The DNA of the CDR3 is TGTGCCAGCAGCCGGGACAGGGGGTATACACCCCTCCACTTT. Amino acids: CASSRDRGYTPLHF. The rearrangement uses TRBV3-1 (or the pseudogene TRBV3-2) and TRBJ1-6, with TRBD1 matching over 11 bases. This CDR3 is 14 amino acids long. Germline V gene lookup returns CDR1 LGHDT and CDR2 YNNKEL (reference sequence). V dropped 4 bases and J dropped 11; count of bases not matched to a gene: 4.

CDR3 bases: TGTGCCTGGGGCCTAGAGGGGGGGGACTTGAAAGCTTTCTTT. Its translation: CAWGLEGGDLKAFF. V usage is TRBV30 and J usage is TRBJ1-1, with D possibly being TRBD1 (6 bases). Germline CDR1 and CDR2: GTSNPN and SVGIG (reference sequence). The CDR3 sequence is 14 residues long. V lost 5 bases and J lost 9, with 22 bases in between.

The V gene is TRBV10-3, the J gene TRBJ2-7; D is perhaps TRBD1 (6 bases). CDR1 ENHRY and CDR2 SYGVKD come from the germline V gene. The CDR3 runs to 14 residues. V shed 2 bases and J shed 4 bases, with 12 bases lying between them. In DNA form, the CDR3 reads TGTGCCATCAGTGAGGGGCAGGGGTATTACGAGCAGTACTTC. The encoded protein is CAISEGQGYYEQYF.

The chain employs TRBV4-1 and TRBJ1-2; TRBD1 agrees at 7 bases. Looked up from germline, CDR1 is MGHRA and CDR2 is YSYEKL. V lost 4 bases to trimming and J lost 3 bases; unmatched junction nucleotides: 5. The CDR3 is 14 residues long. The CDR3 DNA follows: TGCGCCAGCAGCCGCGGACAGGACCACTATGGCTACACCTTC. This sequence encodes CASSRGQDHYGYTF.

This chain connects TRBV27 to TRBJ2-3; D is possibly TRBD1 (6 bases). CDR3 length: 15 residues. In germline, CDR1 is MNHEY, CDR2 SMNVEV (reference sequence). Trimming removed 5 bases at V and 4 bases at J, with 16 bases between. The CDR3 sequence: CASSPKGGRPDTQYF. CDR3 DNA sequence: TGTGCCAGCAGTCCGAAAGGGGGAAGGCCAGATACGCAGTATTTT.

This chain links TRBV3-1 (or the pseudogene TRBV3-2) with TRBJ1-6; TRBD1 matches 8 bases. V was clipped by 3 bases and J by 4 bases; unmatched bases: 5. The CDR3 is made up of 16 amino acids. CDR1 is LGHDT, CDR2 YNNKEL, per germline (reference sequence). As DNA, the CDR3 is TGTGCCAGCAGCCAGGCCTGGACAGGGTATAATTCACCCCTCCACTTT. As protein: CASSQAWTGYNSPLHF.

In this sample, this clone turned up once. The CDR3 loop reads CASSVWAGGNTDTQYF. CDR3 nucleotides: TGTGCCAGCAGCGTATGGGCGGGGGGGAACACAGATACGCAGTATTTT. V is TRBV9 and J is TRBJ2-3; 9 bases match TRBD2. The CDR3 consists of 16 residues. The germline V gene encodes CDR1 SGDLS and CDR2 YYNGEE. The ends lost 1 base at V and 2 bases at J; junction bases unmatched: 5. The entire variable domain, with the rest obtained from reference TRBV9 and TRBJ2-3, is as follows: DSGVTQTPKHLITATGQRVTLRCSPRSGDLSVYWYQQSLDQGLQFLIQYYNGEERAKGNILERFSAQQFPDLHSELNLSSLELGDSALYFCASSVWAGGNTDTQYFGPGTRLTVL.

The chain's CDR3 is CASSLGGGAREQYF. For the CDR3, the DNA is TGTGCCAGCAGCTTAGGCGGGGGGGCCCGCGAGCAGTACTTC. V is TRBV11-3 and J is TRBJ2-7, with 9 bases matching TRBD2. Per germline, CDR1 SGHNT and CDR2 YENEEA. V gave up 1 base and J gave up 6 bases; unmatched junction bases: 4. The CDR3 is 14 residues long. The full variable domain, completed using reference TRBV11-3 and TRBJ2-7, is EAGVVQSPRYKIIEKKQPVAFWCNPISGHNTLYWYLQNLGQGPELLIRYENEEAVDDSQLPKDRFSAERLKGVDSTLKIQPAELGDSAVYLCASSLGGGAREQYFGPGTRLTVT.

The chain links TRBV19 to TRBJ1-5; D ambiguous. This CDR3 has 14 residues. CDR1 LNHDA and CDR2 SQIVND come from the germline V gene (reference sequence). V lost 8 bases and J lost 0, with 11 bases in between. The CDR3 nucleotides are TGTGCCAGTGGTTGGAGTTATAGCAATCAGCCCCAGCATTTT. Its protein is CASGWSYSNQPQHF.

The chain has TRBV9 and TRBJ2-2; TRBD1 matches 9 bases. With V trimmed by 3 bases and J by 6 bases, 6 bases remained unmatched. Germline-derived CDR1 and CDR2 are SGDLS and YYNGEE. The CDR3 loop spans 15 amino acids. The CDR3 region has the DNA TGTGCCAGCAGCGACCGGACAGGGGCCTCCGGGGAGCTGTTTTTT. Its translation is CASSDRTGASGELFF.

The chain has TRBV5-1 and TRBJ2-5, with D possibly matching TRBD2 (6 bases). Germline assignment: CDR1 SGHRS and CDR2 YFSETQ. V was cut by 0 bases and J by 5 bases, with 11 bases left in between. The CDR3 consists of 14 residues. CDR3 region: CASSLGGAYETQYF. CDR3 bases: TGCGCCAGCAGCTTGGGCGGGGCGTATGAGACCCAGTACTTC.

The rearrangement links TRBV10-2 to TRBJ1-1; weak D call: TRBD1 (5 bases). In germline, CDR1 is WSHSY, CDR2 SAAADI. The germline V and J ends were trimmed by 4 bases and 6 bases, with 12 bases remaining between them. This CDR3 has 13 residues. CDR3 sequence: CASSVRGGAEAFF. The CDR3 nucleotides read TGCGCCAGCAGTGTTCGGGGCGGGGCTGAAGCTTTCTTT.

The chain combines TRBV7-8 with TRBJ2-7; TRBD1 might be the D (6 bases). Trimming took 3 bases from V and 7 from J, leaving 10 bases between them. The CDR3 is 12 residues long. The V gene's germline CDR1 is SGHVS and CDR2 FQNEAQ. The CDR3 spells CASSFLQGEQYF. Here the CDR3 DNA reads TGTGCCAGCAGCTTCCTGCAGGGGGAGCAGTACTTC.

The chain has TRBV24-1 and TRBJ2-7, with 7 bases matching TRBD2. This CDR3 has 19 amino acids. V shed 0 bases, J shed 2 bases, and the junction held 15 bases outside the gene matches. Germline-derived CDR1 and CDR2 are KGHDR and SFDVKD. The CDR3 region is CATSDLPVRVGGPPYEQYF. In nucleotides, the CDR3 is TGTGCCACCAGTGATTTGCCCGTTCGGGTGGGAGGGCCACCCTACGAGCAGTACTTC.

This chain uses TRBV5-1 with TRBJ1-2; D remains unclear. V shed 4 bases and J shed 4 bases, with 14 bases lying between them. CDR3 size: 14 residues. The germline V gene has CDR1 SGHRS and CDR2 YFSETQ. The CDR3 DNA sequence: TGCGCCAGCAGCGATGGTGGAGGATCCTATGGCTACACCTTC. It yields the protein CASSDGGGSYGYTF.